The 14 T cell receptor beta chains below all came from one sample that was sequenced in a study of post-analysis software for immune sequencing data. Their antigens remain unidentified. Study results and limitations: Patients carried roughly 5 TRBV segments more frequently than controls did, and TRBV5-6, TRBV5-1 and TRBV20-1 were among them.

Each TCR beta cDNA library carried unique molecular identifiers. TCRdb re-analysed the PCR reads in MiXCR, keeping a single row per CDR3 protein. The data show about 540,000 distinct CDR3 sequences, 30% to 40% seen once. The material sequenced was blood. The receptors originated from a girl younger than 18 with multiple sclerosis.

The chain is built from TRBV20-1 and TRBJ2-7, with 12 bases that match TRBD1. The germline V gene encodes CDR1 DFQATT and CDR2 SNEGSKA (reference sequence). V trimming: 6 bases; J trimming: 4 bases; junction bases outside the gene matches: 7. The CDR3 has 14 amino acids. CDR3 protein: CSAQPGQGAYEQYF. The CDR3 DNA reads TGCAGTGCCCAACCGGGACAGGGGGCTTACGAGCAGTACTTC.

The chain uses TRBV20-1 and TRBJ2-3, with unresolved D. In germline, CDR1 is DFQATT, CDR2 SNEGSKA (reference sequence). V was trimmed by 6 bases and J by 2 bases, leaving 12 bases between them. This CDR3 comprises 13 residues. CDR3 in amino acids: CSARKIATDTQYF. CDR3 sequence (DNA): TGCAGTGCCAGGAAGATAGCCACAGATACGCAGTATTTT.

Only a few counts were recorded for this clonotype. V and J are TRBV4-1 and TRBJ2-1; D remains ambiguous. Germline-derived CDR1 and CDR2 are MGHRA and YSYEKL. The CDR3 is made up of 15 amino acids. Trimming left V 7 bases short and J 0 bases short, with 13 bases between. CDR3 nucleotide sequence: TGCGCCAGCAAGGGCAGTTACAGCTCCTACAATGAGCAGTTCTTC. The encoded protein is CASKGSYSSYNEQFF.

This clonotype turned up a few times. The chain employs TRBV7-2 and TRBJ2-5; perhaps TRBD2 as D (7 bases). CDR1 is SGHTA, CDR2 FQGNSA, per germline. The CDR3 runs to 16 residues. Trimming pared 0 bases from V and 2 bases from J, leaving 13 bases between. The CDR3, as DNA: TGTGCCAGCAGCTTAGCGCGAGAGGGGGGGCAAGAGACCCAGTACTTC. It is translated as CASSLAREGGQETQYF. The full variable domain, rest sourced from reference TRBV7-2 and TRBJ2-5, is GAGVSQSPSNKVTEKGKDVELRCDPISGHTALYWYRQSLGQGLEFLIYFQGNSAPDKSGLPSDRFSAERTGGSVSTLTIQRTQQEDSAVYLCASSLAREGGQETQYFGPGTRLLVL.

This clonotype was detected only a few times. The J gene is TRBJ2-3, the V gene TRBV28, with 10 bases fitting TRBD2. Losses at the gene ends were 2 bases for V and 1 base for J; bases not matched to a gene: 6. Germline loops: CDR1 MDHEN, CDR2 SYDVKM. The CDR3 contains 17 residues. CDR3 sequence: CASSLLSGTSGTDTQYF. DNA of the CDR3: TGTGCCAGCAGTTTACTTTCCGGGACTAGCGGCACAGATACGCAGTATTTT.

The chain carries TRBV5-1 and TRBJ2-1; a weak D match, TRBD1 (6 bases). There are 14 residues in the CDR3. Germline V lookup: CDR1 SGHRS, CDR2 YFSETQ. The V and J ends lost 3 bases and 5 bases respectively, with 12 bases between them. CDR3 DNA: TGCGCCAGCAGCTGGGTGGGGACACACAATGAGCAGTTCTTC. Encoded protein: CASSWVGTHNEQFF. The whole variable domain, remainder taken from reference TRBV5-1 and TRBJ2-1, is KAGVTQTPRYLIKTRGQQVTLSCSPISGHRSVSWYQQTPGQGLQFLFEYFSETQRNKGNFPGRFSGRQFSNSRSEMNVSTLELGDSALYLCASSWVGTHNEQFFGPGTRLTVL.

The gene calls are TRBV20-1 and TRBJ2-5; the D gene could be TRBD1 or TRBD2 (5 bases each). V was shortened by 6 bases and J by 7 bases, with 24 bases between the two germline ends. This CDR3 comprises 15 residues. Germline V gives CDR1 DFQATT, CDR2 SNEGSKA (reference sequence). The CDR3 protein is CSARSRDGELRTQYF. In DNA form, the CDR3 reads TGCAGTGCAAGGTCCCGGGACGGAGAGTTACGGACCCAGTACTTC.

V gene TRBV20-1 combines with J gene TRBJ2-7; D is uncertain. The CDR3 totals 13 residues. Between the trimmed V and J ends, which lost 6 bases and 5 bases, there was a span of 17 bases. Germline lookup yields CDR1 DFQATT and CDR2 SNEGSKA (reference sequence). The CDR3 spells CSAPPQQVDEQYF. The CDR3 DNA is TGCAGTGCCCCCCCGCAGCAGGTGGACGAGCAGTACTTC.

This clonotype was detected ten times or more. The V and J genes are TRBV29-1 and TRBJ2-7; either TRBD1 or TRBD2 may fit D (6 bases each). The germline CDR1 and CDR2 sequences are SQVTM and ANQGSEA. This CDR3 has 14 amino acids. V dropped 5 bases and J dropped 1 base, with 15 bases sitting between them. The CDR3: CSVRGTEKSYEQYF. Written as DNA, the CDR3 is TGCAGCGTTAGGGGGACTGAAAAGTCCTACGAGCAGTACTTC.

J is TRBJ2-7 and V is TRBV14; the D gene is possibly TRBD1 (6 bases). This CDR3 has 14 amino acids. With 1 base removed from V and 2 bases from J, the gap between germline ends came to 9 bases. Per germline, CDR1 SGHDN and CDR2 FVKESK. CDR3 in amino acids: CASSQVPGAYEQYF. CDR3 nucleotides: TGTGCCAGCAGCCAAGTTCCAGGGGCCTACGAGCAGTACTTC.

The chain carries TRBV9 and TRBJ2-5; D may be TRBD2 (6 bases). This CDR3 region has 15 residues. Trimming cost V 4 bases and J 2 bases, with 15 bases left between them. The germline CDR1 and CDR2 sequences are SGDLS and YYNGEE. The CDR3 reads CASSYQAGNQETQYF. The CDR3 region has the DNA TGTGCCAGCAGCTACCAGGCGGGGAATCAAGAGACCCAGTACTTC.

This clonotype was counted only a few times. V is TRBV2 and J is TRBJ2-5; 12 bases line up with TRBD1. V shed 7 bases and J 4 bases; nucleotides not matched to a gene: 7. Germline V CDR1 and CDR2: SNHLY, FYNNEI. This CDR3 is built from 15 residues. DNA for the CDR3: TGTGCCAGCACGCGGGACAGGGGGCGCGGAGAGACCCAGTACTTC. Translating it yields CASTRDRGRGETQYF.

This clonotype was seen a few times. This chain's CDR3 is CASSEGVYIQYF. DNA of the CDR3: TGTGCCAGCAGTGAGGGGGTATACATTCAGTACTTC. The chain carries TRBV2 and TRBJ2-4; D possibly uses TRBD1 or TRBD2 (5 bases each). Germline V gives CDR1 SNHLY, CDR2 FYNNEI. The ends were cut back, 3 bases at V and 8 bases at J, with 8 bases in the middle. This CDR3 spans 12 amino acids. Full variable domain (missing parts from reference TRBV2 and TRBJ2-4): EPEVTQTPSHQVTQMGQEVILRCVPISNHLYFYWYRQILGQKVEFLVSFYNNEISEKSEIFDDQFSVERPDGSNFTLKIRSTKLEDSAMYFCASSEGVYIQYFGAGTRLSVL.

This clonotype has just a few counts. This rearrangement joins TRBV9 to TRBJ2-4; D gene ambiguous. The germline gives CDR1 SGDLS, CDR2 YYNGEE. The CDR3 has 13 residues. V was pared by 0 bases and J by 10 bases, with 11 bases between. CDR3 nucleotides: TGTGCCAGCAGCGTAGATCCTCAATCGATTCAGTACTTC. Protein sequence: CASSVDPQSIQYF.